This T cell receptor beta chain stems from a study of blood T cell repertoires in COVID-19 (TCRdb year 2020). Turning to the overall study: Collaborator samples came from the United States, Italy and Spain and covered acute and convalescent phases of COVID-19. The material from the prospective study consisted of cDNA or gDNA derived from T cells, B-cell-depleted T cells, or PBMCs. Subjects who had been exposed to COVID-19, were actively infected with it, or had recovered from it provided the deeply sampled blood TCRbeta repertoires that made up the dataset. A freely available public database, intended as a resource for researchers studying the immune response to SARS-CoV-2, is where the repertoires were released. The samples were drawn from the first 160 participants of the ongoing ImmuneRACE study and from 1,254 subjects provided by 6 global collaborators. Sample metadata almost always included a de-identified subject ID, COVID-19 status, age in years and sex. Where available, HLA class I and class II types were taken from metadata supplied by the sample provider and were not determined by assay-based typing.

Paper-wide results and their limitations: How much clinical and demographic metadata was included differed by source and by participant, and the metadata was provided uncurated.

TCRbeta CDR3 regions were amplified from genomic DNA using the immunoSEQ Assay, a bias-controlled multiplex PCR. On the authors' methods: Within the assay, amplification of reference gene primers was used to estimate how many nucleated cells each sample contained. To quantify the absolute abundance of each unique TCRbeta CDR3 rearrangement, sequence reads were collapsed and filtered. For each sample, productive Simpson clonality was calculated as the square root of Simpson's diversity index over productive rearrangements. TCRdb retrieved this table from immuneACCESS and kept in-frame rearrangements only. Not all clones are present; in checked studies, unresolved V genes account for under half, and no reason is known for the remainder. V and J calls and clone size come straight from that table; D and trimming were deduced from the DNA. This sample has roughly 170,000 clones in its table, and approximately 78% of those were observed once. Of the sample, around 16% falls within the top ten clones.

As encoded in the germline V gene, CDR1 is SGHRS while CDR2 is YFSETQ. There are 14 amino acids in the CDR3, from cysteine to phenylalanine inclusive. CDR3 DNA only is kept here, 42 bases in frame from base 1. V is pruned by 0 bases and J by 2 bases, leaving 2 bases of the junction without a gene match. Enrolling through a virtual design, the prospective study's participants ranged in age from roughly 18 to 89 years and lived across some 23 United States geographic areas. To assign participants to cohorts, the prospective study relied on clinical history that participants themselves reported in a screening survey and a study questionnaire. Recovered participants in ImmuneRACE Cohort 3 were defined by two consecutive negative NP/OP PCR tests, clearance by a healthcare professional, or resolution of symptoms. Each participant in the prospective study had whole blood, serum and a nasopharyngeal or oropharyngeal swab collected by mobile phlebotomists. Additional blood draws and questionnaires over an approximately two-month period could optionally be provided by prospective study participants. Before DNA extraction, prospective study blood samples were shipped either frozen or at room temperature.

For this clone: Its antigen is not yet known. The record has no base qualities; no much larger clone is one base away. The sample carries other DNA sequences with the same CDR3.

Sequenced sample: PBMCs or T cells enriched from blood (not recorded which). This receptor was identified in a woman aged 50 to 60 who had recovered from COVID-19. The V and J genes are TRBV5-1 and TRBJ2-7; 7 nucleotides in the junction match TRBD1. The CDR3 is CASSLGQGPYEQYF. The base sequence is TGCGCCAGCAGCTTGGGACAGGGCCCCTACGAGCAGTACTTC.